This T cell receptor (beta chain) emerged from a study of blood T cell repertoires in COVID-19. Study as a whole: Collection of acute and convalescent COVID-19 samples took place in the United States, Italy and Spain. Nucleic acid was either cDNA or gDNA, and it came from T cells, B-cell-depleted T cells, or PBMCs.

This clone was seen once. Symptom resolution, clearance, or two negative PCRs marked donors in Cohort 3 as recovered. How the authors handled the data: Estimates of nucleated cell counts were drawn from the amplification of reference gene primers. The data were produced by immunoSEQ multiplex PCR, yet TCRdb's version contains in-frame clones alone and is incomplete. V, J and clone size reflect that table, while D and trimming were determined from the DNA. Of about 270,000 clones in the sample, about 87% were seen once. Per the germline V gene, CDR1 is MDHEN and CDR2 is SYDVKM. V was clipped by 3 bases and J by 5 bases; unmatched bases: 8. The CDR3 extends over 15 amino acids.

The chain combines TRBV28 with TRBJ2-3; 7 positions match TRBD2. The material sequenced was PBMCs or T cells enriched from blood (not recorded which). This TCR derives from a woman between 45 and 65 years old who had recovered from COVID-19. As DNA, the CDR3 is TGTGCCAGCAGTTTGGGAGGGAGGGCCAAAGATACGCAGTATTTT. Protein product: CASSLGGRAKDTQYF.